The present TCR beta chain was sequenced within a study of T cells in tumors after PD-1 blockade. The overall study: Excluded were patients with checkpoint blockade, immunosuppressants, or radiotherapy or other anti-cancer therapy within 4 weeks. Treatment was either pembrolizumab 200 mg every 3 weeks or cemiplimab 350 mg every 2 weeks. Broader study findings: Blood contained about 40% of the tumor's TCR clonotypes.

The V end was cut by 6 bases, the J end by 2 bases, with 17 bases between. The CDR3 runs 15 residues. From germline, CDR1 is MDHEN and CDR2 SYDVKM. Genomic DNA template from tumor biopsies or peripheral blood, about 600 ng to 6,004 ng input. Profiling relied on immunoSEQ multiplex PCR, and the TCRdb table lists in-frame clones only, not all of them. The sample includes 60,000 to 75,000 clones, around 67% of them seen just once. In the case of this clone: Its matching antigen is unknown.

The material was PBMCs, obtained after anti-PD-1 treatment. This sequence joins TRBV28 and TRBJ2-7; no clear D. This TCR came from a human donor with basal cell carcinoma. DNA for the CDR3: TGTGCCAGCAGACAACTCGACGGGTGGACCTACGAGCAGTACTTC. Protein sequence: CASRQLDGWTYEQYF.